One and the same sample provided the 29 T cell receptor beta chains below, sequenced in a study of OX40 agonist ivuxolimab in advanced cancers. Method: immunoSEQ multiplex PCR; TCRdb's copy keeps in-frame clones and lacks some. The repertoire has roughly 60,000 clones, about 89% of them found once; the top ten carry about 14%. The specimen comprised CD4+ or CD8+ T cells sorted from blood, sampled in a trial of the OX40 agonist ivuxolimab. Receptors originate from an adult with an advanced solid tumor such as melanoma, head and neck, liver or kidney cancer.

The chain couples TRBV10-2 to TRBJ2-1, with D perhaps matching TRBD1 or TRBD2 (7 bases each). Trimming removed 6 bases at V and 1 base at J, with 10 bases between. CDR3 size: 14 residues. Per germline, CDR1 WSHSY and CDR2 SAAADI. CDR3 bases: TGCGCCAGCAGCCAGGGGGGGTCCTACAATGAGCAGTTCTTC. It translates to CASSQGGSYNEQFF.

The V call is TRBV5-1, the J call TRBJ1-1; no reliable D call. The CDR3 spans 15 residues. From germline, CDR1 is SGHRS and CDR2 YFSETQ. Trimming cost V 0 bases and J 1 base, with 10 bases left between them. The CDR3 region is CASSLEVGRNTEAFF. CDR3 nucleotide sequence: TGCGCCAGCAGCTTGGAAGTGGGCCGGAACACTGAAGCTTTCTTT.

V and J are TRBV6-6 and TRBJ2-7; the D is unclear. V was trimmed by 2 bases and J by 4 bases, leaving 9 bases between them. The CDR3 is made up of 13 amino acids. Germline CDR1 and CDR2: MNHNY and SVGAGI (reference sequence). The CDR3 sequence is CASSYPKKYEQYF. The CDR3 DNA follows: TGTGCCAGCAGTTACCCCAAGAAGTACGAGCAGTACTTC.

The rearrangement uses TRBV29-1 and TRBJ2-3; D is ambiguous. Germline lookup yields CDR1 SQVTM and CDR2 ANQGSEA. The CDR3 covers 11 residues. Trimming removed 3 bases from V and 6 bases from J, with 7 bases in between. The CDR3 sequence: CSVDPADTQYF. The CDR3 DNA sequence: TGCAGCGTTGACCCGGCGGATACGCAGTATTTT.

This clone was counted a single time. This chain joins TRBV7-2 and TRBJ2-3, with 7 bases aligning to TRBD2. The CDR3 is 16 residues long. Germline CDR1 SGHTA, CDR2 FQGNSA. The V gene end was trimmed by 4 bases and the J gene end by 0 bases; junction bases not matched to a gene: 7. For the CDR3, the DNA is TGTGCCAGCAGCTCCCCTCGCGGGGGAAGCACAGATACGCAGTATTTT. Amino acids: CASSSPRGGSTDTQYF.

The chain uses TRBV7-9 and TRBJ2-5; D is unresolved. V was clipped by 7 bases and J by 3 bases, with 12 bases between them. Germline V gene lookup returns CDR1 SEHNR and CDR2 FQNEAQ (reference sequence). The CDR3 is 13 amino acids. CDR3 DNA: TGTGCCAGCAACCGTGACCCTAAAGAGACCCAGTACTTC. Translated, it gives CASNRDPKETQYF. Variable domain in full (rest from reference TRBV7-9 and TRBJ2-5): DTGVSQNPRHKITKRGQNVTFRCDPISEHNRLYWYRQTLGQGPEFLTYFQNEAQLEKSRLLSDRFSAERPKGSFSTLEIQRTEQGDSAMYLCASNRDPKETQYFGPGTRLLVL.

The gene calls are TRBV19 and TRBJ1-4; D is ambiguous. Per the germline V gene, CDR1 is LNHDA and CDR2 is SQIVND (reference sequence). Trimming took 7 bases from V and 0 from J, leaving 18 bases between them. This CDR3 comprises 17 residues. For the CDR3, the DNA is TGTGCCAGTACCCCCGGGTGGGCGCTTGCAACTAATGAAAAACTGTTTTTT. Protein: CASTPGWALATNEKLFF.

V is TRBV25-1 and J is TRBJ2-2; D possibly corresponds to TRBD1 (6 bases). The germline V gene encodes CDR1 MGHDK and CDR2 SYGVNS. The CDR3 runs to 13 residues. Trimming stripped 4 bases from V and 6 bases from J, with 9 bases between. The CDR3 nucleotides read TGTGCCAGCAGTGTACAGGGCTCCGGGGAGCTGTTTTTT. This encodes CASSVQGSGELFF.

The chain employs TRBV7-6 and TRBJ2-5, with a possible D match to TRBD1 (5 bases). Trimming pared 3 bases from V and 5 bases from J, leaving 19 bases between. The CDR3 length is 16 residues. Germline loops: CDR1 SGHVS, CDR2 FNYEAQ. The CDR3 sequence is CASSFPGRGRQETQYF. DNA of the CDR3: TGTGCCAGCAGCTTTCCGGGTAGGGGCCGCCAGGAGACCCAGTACTTC.

V usage is TRBV5-1 and J usage is TRBJ2-3; 16 nucleotides line up with TRBD2. CDR1 is SGHRS, CDR2 YFSETQ, per germline. This CDR3 is built from 20 residues. The ends lost 3 bases at V and 6 bases at J; junction bases unmatched: 16. CDR3 protein: CASSSATEGTSGRARDTQYF. CDR3 nucleotide sequence: TGCGCCAGCAGCTCCGCAACCGAAGGGACTAGCGGGAGGGCCAGGGATACGCAGTATTTT.

This clone appeared a few times. This chain joins TRBV6-1 and TRBJ1-1; D is ambiguous. Trimming left V 8 bases short and J 0 bases short, with 13 bases between. CDR1 and CDR2 (germline): MNHNS, SASEGT. The CDR3 is 14 residues long. The CDR3 DNA reads as TGTGCCAGCGGACCGACAAATTTGAACACTGAAGCTTTCTTT. Encoded protein: CASGPTNLNTEAFF.

The chain uses TRBV6-5 and TRBJ2-2; 8 bases align to TRBD2. Losses at the gene ends were 2 bases for V and 6 bases for J; bases not matched to a gene: 5. This CDR3 comprises 15 residues. From germline, CDR1 is MNHEY and CDR2 SVGAGI. The CDR3 here is CASSYTGGKSGELFF. The CDR3 DNA reads TGTGCCAGCAGTTACACGGGAGGGAAGTCCGGGGAGCTGTTTTTT.

The chain recombines TRBV28 with TRBJ2-7; 8 positions match TRBD1. Germline V CDR1 and CDR2: MDHEN, SYDVKM. CDR3 length: 17 residues. V gave up 6 bases and J gave up 4 bases; unmatched junction bases: 17. The CDR3 protein is CASSSAETGALQYEQYF. The CDR3, as DNA: TGTGCCAGCAGCTCCGCAGAGACAGGGGCCCTCCAGTACGAGCAGTACTTC.

The J gene is TRBJ1-1, the V gene TRBV11-3; D is unresolved. The CDR3 runs 12 residues. CDR1 SGHNT and CDR2 YENEEA come from the germline V gene. Deletions cut 5 bases from V and 0 bases from J, with 4 bases between. The CDR3 region is CASSGLNTEAFF. The DNA for the CDR3 is TGTGCCAGCAGCGGCCTGAACACTGAAGCTTTCTTT.

With respect to this clone: In the same sample, other DNA sequences code for this CDR3. The CDR3 region is CASSLGLAGGSTDTQYF. CDR3 bases: TGTGCCAGCAGCTTGGGACTAGCGGGAGGTAGCACAGATACGCAGTATTTT. The chain links TRBV13 to TRBJ2-3; the match to TRBD2 covers 15 bases. V trimming: 3 bases; J trimming: 0 bases; junction bases outside the gene matches: 1. The germline V gene encodes CDR1 PRHDT and CDR2 FYEKMQ (reference sequence). There are 17 residues in the CDR3. Combining the CDR3 with reference TRBV13 and TRBJ2-3 gives the whole variable domain AAGVIQSPRHLIKEKRETATLKCYPIPRHDTVYWYQQGPGQDPQFLISFYEKMQSDKGSIPDRFSAQQFSDYHSELNMSSLELGDSALYFCASSLGLAGGSTDTQYFGPGTRLTVL.

The CDR3, as DNA: TGTGCCAGCAGCTTAGCTACAGGGGTCCACGAGCAGTACTTC. This encodes CASSLATGVHEQYF. This rearrangement joins TRBV7-9 to TRBJ2-7, with 7 bases lining up with TRBD1. Unmatched junction bases numbered 4, after V lost 0 bases and J lost 5 bases. The CDR3 consists of 14 residues. From germline, CDR1 is SEHNR and CDR2 FQNEAQ (reference sequence). Full variable domain (remainder filled in from reference TRBV7-9 and TRBJ2-7): DTGVSQNPRHKITKRGQNVTFRCDPISEHNRLYWYRQTLGQGPEFLTYFQNEAQLEKSRLLSDRFSAERPKGSFSTLEIQRTEQGDSAMYLCASSLATGVHEQYFGPGTRLTVT.

The V and J genes are TRBV5-1 and TRBJ2-7; the match to TRBD2 covers 11 bases. Germline trimming cut 1 base from V and 1 base from J; bases unmatched to any gene: 7. Per germline, CDR1 SGHRS and CDR2 YFSETQ. The CDR3 sequence is 17 residues long. The CDR3 is CASSLNAGTSGSYEQYF. CDR3 coding DNA: TGCGCCAGCAGCTTGAACGCCGGGACTAGCGGTTCCTACGAGCAGTACTTC.

This chain joins TRBV15 and TRBJ1-3; no clear D gene. The CDR3 length is 12 residues. V was shortened by 8 bases and J by 0 bases, with 5 bases between the two germline ends. Germline V lookup: CDR1 LNHNV, CDR2 YYDKDF (reference sequence). The CDR3 DNA sequence: TGTGCCACCGAGAGCTCTGGAAACACCATATATTTT. Protein sequence: CATESSGNTIYF.

This chain links TRBV6-5 with TRBJ2-1; maybe TRBD2 (6 bases). CDR1 is MNHEY, CDR2 SVGAGI, per germline. The germline V and J ends were trimmed by 7 bases and 3 bases, with 13 bases remaining between them. The CDR3 consists of 14 residues. CDR3: CASKPAGFYNEQFF. CDR3 bases: TGTGCCAGCAAACCAGCGGGTTTCTACAATGAGCAGTTCTTC.

The chain carries TRBV4-3 and TRBJ2-7, with no clear D. This CDR3 is built from 14 residues. Germline V lookup: CDR1 LGHNA, CDR2 YSLEER. Trimming removed 4 bases at V and 0 bases at J, with 10 bases between. The CDR3 sequence is CASSPLRSSYEQYF. CDR3 bases: TGCGCCAGCAGCCCTCTAAGGAGCTCCTACGAGCAGTACTTC.

Worth noting for this clone: A read error may produce the germline difference seen at one junction end. This chain's CDR3 is CASSLSSPSPIF. CDR3 DNA sequence: TGTGCCAGCAGCTTATCTTCCCCCTCGCCGATCTTC. The rearrangement links TRBV11-3 to TRBJ2-1, with D hard to call. The germline gives CDR1 SGHNT, CDR2 YENEEA. This CDR3 contains 12 residues.

In this sample, this clone turned up once. This chain uses TRBV30 with TRBJ1-6; no clear D gene. Trimming left V 3 bases short and J 10 bases short, with 10 bases between. Looked up from germline, CDR1 is GTSNPN and CDR2 is SVGIG (reference sequence). The CDR3 covers 12 residues. In DNA form, the CDR3 reads TGTGCCTGGAGCGCATCGGAGTCACCCCTCCACTTT. Amino acids: CAWSASESPLHF.

This clone occurred once. This chain connects TRBV7-9 to TRBJ1-4; TRBD1 matches at 10 bases. The CDR3 totals 14 residues. V shed 5 bases and J 7 bases; nucleotides not matched to a gene: 4. Germline-derived CDR1 and CDR2 are SEHNR and FQNEAQ (reference sequence). The CDR3 nucleotides read TGTGCCAGCAGCCGACAGGGGGCTGGTGAAAAACTGTTTTTT. This sequence encodes CASSRQGAGEKLFF.

The rearrangement links TRBV15 to TRBJ2-2; D gene ambiguous. The CDR3 has 14 amino acids. Deletions cut 3 bases from V and 8 bases from J, with 13 bases between. The V gene's germline CDR1 is LNHNV and CDR2 YYDKDF (reference sequence). This CDR3 reads CATSRVASTGELFF. For the CDR3, the DNA is TGTGCCACCAGCAGGGTAGCTAGTACTGGGGAGCTGTTTTTT.

This clone is a singleton in its sample. CDR3 bases: TGTGCCAGCAGTTCCTCGGGGAGGGGGCTTGGAAACACCATATATTTT. This gives the protein CASSSSGRGLGNTIYF. The V gene is TRBV6-5, the J gene TRBJ1-3; 7 nucleotides align to TRBD1. The germline V gene has CDR1 MNHEY and CDR2 SVGAGI. This CDR3 is 16 amino acids long. The junction had 9 bases not matched to a gene; V was cut back by 4 bases and J by 3 bases.

V is TRBV7-2 and J is TRBJ2-2, with 9 nucleotides matching TRBD2. Germline V gene sequence: CDR1 SGHTA, CDR2 FQGNSA. CDR3 length: 16 residues. Trimming removed 3 bases from V and 6 bases from J; junction bases left unmatched: 8. CDR3 coding DNA: TGTGCCAGCAGCTTCTTAGCGGGAGATGTGTCCGGGGAGCTGTTTTTT. This codes for CASSFLAGDVSGELFF.

The chain joins TRBV27 to TRBJ2-3; 7 positions match TRBD2. The CDR3 runs to 13 residues. After removal of 3 bases from V and 6 bases from J, the junction contained 3 bases not matched to a gene. CDR1 is MNHEY, CDR2 SMNVEV, per germline (reference sequence). CDR3 amino acids: CASSFRDYDTQYF. The CDR3 DNA reads TGTGCCAGCAGTTTCAGGGACTATGATACGCAGTATTTT.

V usage is TRBV28 and J usage is TRBJ2-7; 7 nucleotides line up with TRBD1. This CDR3 contains 12 residues. The V segment lost 8 bases and the J segment 6 bases; nucleotides outside the gene matches: 7. Germline CDR1 reads MDHEN; CDR2 reads SYDVKM. The CDR3 spells CASLEDRSEQYF. The DNA for the CDR3 is TGTGCCAGCCTCGAGGACAGGTCCGAGCAGTACTTC.

The rearrangement uses TRBV9 and TRBJ2-7; 8 bases match TRBD1. The CDR3 is 14 residues long. J lost 3 bases, V lost 2 bases, and 4 bases had no gene match. Germline values: CDR1 SGDLS, CDR2 YYNGEE. The CDR3 nucleotides are TGTGCCAGCAGCGTCGGGACAGGCGTCTACGAGCAGTACTTC. This codes for CASSVGTGVYEQYF.